One sample yielded the 15 T cell receptor beta chains listed below, sequenced in a study of cytomegalovirus exposure and HLA in healthy donors. Primers for the PCR totalled 60 Vbeta and 13 Jbeta. Produced via immunoSEQ multiplex PCR; TCRdb's table is partial and in-frame only. The top ten clones hold approximately 2.5% of a sample with about 160,000 clones, about three quarters of them seen once. Sequencing input: PBMCs. The receptors stem from a woman aged 25 to 39 in good health and CMV-seronegative.

This sequence joins TRBV2 and TRBJ2-1; 8 bases fit TRBD1. Trimming removed 6 bases from V and 9 bases from J; junction bases left unmatched: 4. The germline V gene has CDR1 SNHLY and CDR2 FYNNEI. This CDR3 comprises 12 residues. The CDR3 nucleotides are TGTGCCAGCAGGGAGACAGGGGTTGAGCAGTTCTTC. It yields the protein CASRETGVEQFF. The whole variable domain, remainder taken from reference TRBV2 and TRBJ2-1, is EPEVTQTPSHQVTQMGQEVILRCVPISNHLYFYWYRQILGQKVEFLVSFYNNEISEKSEIFDDQFSVERPDGSNFTLKIRSTKLEDSAMYFCASRETGVEQFFGPGTRLTVL.

The genes are TRBV30 and TRBJ2-5, with 8 bases identical to TRBD2. V was pared by 0 bases and J by 3 bases, with 9 bases of the junction left unmatched. The CDR3 extends over 16 amino acids. CDR1 is GTSNPN and CDR2 is SVGIG in the germline V gene (reference sequence). The CDR3 is CAWSVGGRAGEETQYF. CDR3 in DNA: TGTGCCTGGAGTGTGGGCGGTAGAGCGGGAGAAGAGACCCAGTACTTC.

CDR3 residues: CASSSWTSGRASYNEQFF. The CDR3 bases are TGTGCCAGCAGCTCCTGGACTAGCGGGAGGGCCTCCTACAATGAGCAGTTCTTC. The chain links TRBV5-8 to TRBJ2-1, with 15 positions matching TRBD2. The CDR3 is 18 amino acids. J was trimmed by 0 bases and V by 3 bases; bases with no gene match: 4. Germline V gives CDR1 SGHTS, CDR2 YDEGEE. The full variable domain, rest sourced from reference TRBV5-8 and TRBJ2-1, is EAGVTQSPTHLIKTRGQQATLRCSPISGHTSVYWYQQALGLGLQFLLWYDEGEERNRGNFPPRFSGRQFPNYSSELNVNALELEDSALYLCASSSWTSGRASYNEQFFGPGTRLTVL.

This chain's CDR3 is CASSLEHQETQYF. The CDR3 bases are TGTGCCAGCAGCTTAGAGCACCAAGAGACCCAGTACTTC. V is TRBV7-6 and J is TRBJ2-5; D uncertain. The germline V gene encodes CDR1 SGHVS and CDR2 FNYEAQ. V gave up 1 base and J gave up 0 bases, with 3 bases separating them. The CDR3 runs 13 residues.

This chain joins TRBV29-1 and TRBJ2-7, with D perhaps TRBD2 (5 bases). Germline V lookup: CDR1 SQVTM, CDR2 ANQGSEA. The CDR3 is 12 amino acids. V was pared by 4 bases and J by 9 bases, with 16 bases between. Here the CDR3 DNA reads TGCAGCGTTGCCCCTGGGGAGATCGTGCAGTACTTC. As protein: CSVAPGEIVQYF.

In the case of this clone: One end of the junction varies from germline; a read error may be responsible. J is TRBJ2-5 and V is TRBV28; 8 bases fit TRBD1. The CDR3 has 15 residues. Per the germline V gene, CDR1 is MDHEN and CDR2 is SYDVKM. The DNA for the CDR3 is TGTGCCAGCAGTCCCACGGGACAGGACCAGGAGACCCAGTACTTC. Its protein is CASSPTGQDQETQYF.

V usage is TRBV27 and J usage is TRBJ1-6; TRBD1 aligns across 8 bases. V lost 4 bases to trimming and J lost 10 bases; unmatched junction nucleotides: 9. Germline assignment: CDR1 MNHEY and CDR2 SMNVEV (reference sequence). CDR3 size: 15 residues. The CDR3 reads CASSSLTGARSPLHF. The CDR3 DNA sequence: TGTGCCAGCAGTTCCCTGACAGGGGCGAGATCACCCCTCCACTTT.

This sequence joins TRBV6-1 and TRBJ1-6; tentatively, D is TRBD1 (6 bases). CDR3 length: 15 amino acids. Germline V lookup: CDR1 MNHNS, CDR2 SASEGT. V lost 2 bases and J lost 6, with 11 bases in between. CDR3 nucleotides: TGTGCCAGCAGTGAATCCCTCAGGGGTAATTCACCCCTCCACTTT. It translates to CASSESLRGNSPLHF.

The genes are TRBV25-1 and TRBJ2-7; 8 nucleotides align to TRBD2. Germline lookup yields CDR1 MGHDK and CDR2 SYGVNS. This CDR3 contains 12 residues. Losses at the gene ends were 8 bases for V and 5 bases for J; bases not matched to a gene: 5. The CDR3 DNA is TGTGCCAGCGGACTAGCTTTCGACGAGCAGTACTTC. It codes for CASGLAFDEQYF.

The chain carries TRBV2 and TRBJ2-1, with 11 nucleotides matching TRBD2. V shed 6 bases, J shed 7 bases, and the junction held 8 bases outside the gene matches. From germline, CDR1 is SNHLY and CDR2 FYNNEI. The CDR3 consists of 15 residues. Written as DNA, the CDR3 is TGTGCCAGCAGCGCACTAGCGGGAGTCTCAAATGAGCAGTTCTTC. It encodes CASSALAGVSNEQFF.

V usage is TRBV9 and J usage is TRBJ2-5; tentative D call: TRBD1 (6 bases). With 4 bases removed from V and 0 bases from J, the gap between germline ends came to 10 bases. The germline V gene encodes CDR1 SGDLS and CDR2 YYNGEE. This CDR3 is built from 14 residues. CDR3: CASSKGQYQETQYF. In DNA form, the CDR3 reads TGTGCCAGCAGCAAAGGACAGTACCAAGAGACCCAGTACTTC. The whole variable domain, remainder taken from reference TRBV9 and TRBJ2-5, is DSGVTQTPKHLITATGQRVTLRCSPRSGDLSVYWYQQSLDQGLQFLIQYYNGEERAKGNILERFSAQQFPDLHSELNLSSLELGDSALYFCASSKGQYQETQYFGPGTRLLVL.

The CDR3: CATSRDGSGINGYTF. The CDR3 bases are TGTGCCACCAGCAGAGATGGTAGCGGAATAAATGGCTACACCTTC. V is TRBV15 and J is TRBJ1-2; D not resolved. V lost 0 bases, J lost 6 bases, and 14 bases lay in between. Germline V gives CDR1 LNHNV, CDR2 YYDKDF (reference sequence). CDR3 length: 15 residues.

The chain carries TRBV11-2 and TRBJ2-3, with 7 bases matching TRBD2. The CDR3 length is 16 residues. V dropped 3 bases and J dropped 4; count of bases not matched to a gene: 10. Looked up from germline, CDR1 is SGHAT and CDR2 is FQNNGV. CDR3 protein: CASSFLAGAIADTQYF. The CDR3 DNA follows: TGTGCCAGCAGCTTTTTGGCGGGAGCGATAGCAGATACGCAGTATTTT.

This clone was counted a few times. J is TRBJ2-7 and V is TRBV25-1, with 8 bases lining up with TRBD2. The V gene end was trimmed by 7 bases and the J gene end by 4 bases; junction bases not matched to a gene: 3. CDR1 and CDR2 from the germline V gene are MGHDK and SYGVNS. The CDR3 totals 12 residues. CDR3 sequence reads: CASNSGDYEQYF. The CDR3 DNA sequence: TGTGCCAGCAATAGCGGGGATTACGAGCAGTACTTC.

V usage is TRBV7-2 and J usage is TRBJ1-6, with TRBD1 as a possible D gene (5 bases). Germline loops: CDR1 SGHTA, CDR2 FQGNSA. The length of the CDR3 is 15 residues. V lost 3 bases and J 8 bases, leaving 14 bases between the germline ends. In DNA, the CDR3 is TGTGCCAGCAGCTTCAAGCAGGGCCTGGATTCACCCCTCCACTTT. This encodes CASSFKQGLDSPLHF.